This section outlines one T cell receptor (beta chain) sequence together with its context. Its cognate antigen is unknown. This specimen belongs to a study of cytomegalovirus exposure and HLA in healthy donors. Study-level results: In the 120 or so validation repertoires, approximately 94% of cluster scores exceeded 0, per a later analysis.

TCRdb's copy holds only in-frame clones and misses some; the assay was immunoSEQ multiplex PCR. The data show 70,000 or so clones, about 94% seen once. Deletions cut 3 bases from V and 11 bases from J, with 16 bases between. Germline assignment: CDR1 SNHLY and CDR2 FYNNEI. CDR3 length equals 13 residues. Sequenced material: PBMCs. The source of this sequence is a woman between 18 and 29 years old in good health and CMV-seronegative. J is TRBJ1-1 and V is TRBV2, with D possibly TRBD1 on 6 matching bases. This CDR3 reads CASSDPRQDLAFF. In nucleotides, the CDR3 is TGTGCCAGCAGTGATCCAAGACAGGACTTGGCTTTCTTT.